The 22 T cell receptor beta chains given below trace back to one sample, sequenced in a study of cytomegalovirus exposure and HLA in healthy donors. PCR primers comprised 60 Vbeta and 13 Jbeta primers. This table comes from immunoSEQ multiplex PCR, and its TCRdb copy is limited to in-frame clones, with some not included. The profile shows 110,000 or so clones, roughly 76% of them singletons. The sample was PBMCs. All receptors come from a man in his forties or fifties in good health and CMV-seropositive.

This clone was observed a handful of times. The V and J genes are TRBV19 and TRBJ1-2; perhaps TRBD1 as D (5 bases). Germline-derived CDR1 and CDR2 are LNHDA and SQIVND (reference sequence). V gave up 0 bases and J gave up 4 bases, with 18 bases separating them. This CDR3 is built from 17 residues. Written as DNA, the CDR3 is TGTGCCAGTAGTATAGACCTTCGCGGCAGGGATAGCTATGGCTACACCTTC. The encoded protein is CASSIDLRGRDSYGYTF. The full variable domain, completed using reference TRBV19 and TRBJ1-2, is DGGITQSPKYLFRKEGQNVTLSCEQNLNHDAMYWYRQDPGQGLRLIYYSQIVNDFQKGDIAEGYSVSREKKESFPLTVTSAQKNPTAFYLCASSIDLRGRDSYGYTFGSGTRLTVV.

V usage is TRBV4-3 and J usage is TRBJ1-2, with D perhaps matching TRBD1 (5 bases). Trimming stripped 4 bases from V and 6 bases from J, with 18 bases between. The CDR3 has 15 amino acids. The germline V gene encodes CDR1 LGHNA and CDR2 YSLEER. Written as DNA, the CDR3 is TGCGCCAGCAGCCCAGGCCTAGGGGAAGGCAATGGCTACACCTTC. Translated: CASSPGLGEGNGYTF.

This clone was seen a handful of times. The CDR3 DNA reads TGCGCCAGCAGCCAAGACAGATCGAACTATGGCTACACCTTC. It specifies CASSQDRSNYGYTF. The chain combines TRBV4-3 with TRBJ1-2; D remains ambiguous. V shed 0 bases and J shed 2 bases, with 7 bases lying between them. Germline-derived CDR1 and CDR2 are LGHNA and YSLEER. This CDR3 contains 14 residues.

The V and J genes are TRBV7-2 and TRBJ2-1; 15 bases map to TRBD2. Unmatched junction bases numbered 7, after V lost 0 bases and J lost 4 bases. This CDR3 is 19 amino acids long. The germline V gene encodes CDR1 SGHTA and CDR2 FQGNSA. CDR3: CASSLAGLAGGYLYNEQFF. The CDR3 DNA sequence: TGTGCCAGCAGCTTAGCGGGACTAGCGGGGGGTTACCTATACAATGAGCAGTTCTTC.

The chain has TRBV7-2 and TRBJ1-4; 8 positions match TRBD1. This CDR3 has 16 amino acids. The junction had 11 bases not matched to a gene; V was cut back by 3 bases and J by 8 bases. Germline CDR1 reads SGHTA; CDR2 reads FQGNSA. The CDR3 DNA follows: TGTGCCAGCAGCTTTTCTACAGGGGGTTTGGAAGAAAAACTGTTTTTT. Translation gives CASSFSTGGLEEKLFF.

V usage is TRBV6-1 and J usage is TRBJ2-5; 7 nucleotides align to TRBD1. The CDR3 has 15 amino acids. Looked up from germline, CDR1 is MNHNS and CDR2 is SASEGT. V lost 4 bases and J lost 0; bases outside the gene matches: 5. The CDR3 DNA reads as TGTGCCAGCAGTGGACAGGGCTTGTACCAAGAGACCCAGTACTTC. As protein: CASSGQGLYQETQYF.

The CDR3 DNA follows: TGTGCCAGCAGCCCAGAGGGCACGAAGAATGAAAAACTGTTTTTT. Protein: CASSPEGTKNEKLFF. This chain uses TRBV9 with TRBJ1-4, with D unclear. The V gene's germline CDR1 is SGDLS and CDR2 YYNGEE. CDR3 length equals 15 residues. V shed 4 bases and J shed 5 bases, with 15 bases lying between them. The full variable domain, rest sourced from reference TRBV9 and TRBJ1-4, is DSGVTQTPKHLITATGQRVTLRCSPRSGDLSVYWYQQSLDQGLQFLIQYYNGEERAKGNILERFSAQQFPDLHSELNLSSLELGDSALYFCASSPEGTKNEKLFFGSGTQLSVL.

The J gene is TRBJ1-5, the V gene TRBV13, with D perhaps matching TRBD1 (6 bases). Germline assignment: CDR1 PRHDT and CDR2 FYEKMQ (reference sequence). The length of the CDR3 is 14 residues. Trimming pared 3 bases from V and 4 bases from J, leaving 10 bases between. CDR3 amino acids: CASSFHTGNQPQHF. In nucleotides, the CDR3 is TGTGCCAGCAGCTTCCATACAGGGAATCAGCCCCAGCATTTT.

This clone turned up a few times. The chain combines TRBV11-2 with TRBJ1-4; D remains unclear. In germline, CDR1 is SGHAT, CDR2 FQNNGV. The ends were cut back, 2 bases at V and 9 bases at J, with 10 bases in the middle. The CDR3 contains 13 residues. In DNA, the CDR3 is TGTGCCAGCAGCTTAAACCGCCAGAAAAAACTGTTTTTT. Its translation is CASSLNRQKKLFF.

This sequence joins TRBV11-3 and TRBJ2-3; TRBD1 matches at 7 bases. After removal of 5 bases from V and 0 bases from J, the junction contained 5 bases not matched to a gene. The CDR3 spans 15 residues. From germline, CDR1 is SGHNT and CDR2 YENEEA. The CDR3 loop is CASSDRQGSTDTQYF. The CDR3 nucleotides read TGTGCCAGCAGCGATCGACAGGGAAGCACAGATACGCAGTATTTT.

This sequence joins TRBV5-6 and TRBJ2-1, with 8 bases aligning to TRBD1. The CDR3 has 16 amino acids. The V segment lost 4 bases and the J segment 4 bases; nucleotides outside the gene matches: 10. The V gene's germline CDR1 is SGHDT and CDR2 YYEEEE. In DNA form, the CDR3 reads TGTGCCAGCAGCCAGTCCGGACAGGGAGGATACAATGAGCAGTTCTTC. Translating it yields CASSQSGQGGYNEQFF.

The chain has TRBV11-1 and TRBJ2-7, with 9 bases lining up with TRBD1. The CDR3 sequence is 14 residues long. With V trimmed by 5 bases and J by 3 bases, 5 bases remained unmatched. CDR1 is SGHAT and CDR2 is FQDESV in the germline V gene (reference sequence). DNA for the CDR3: TGTGCCAGCAGCCCCCGACAGGGGGTCTACGAGCAGTACTTC. Its protein product is CASSPRQGVYEQYF.

V usage is TRBV7-6 and J usage is TRBJ1-2; a weak D match, TRBD1 (6 bases). The germline V gene has CDR1 SGHVS and CDR2 FNYEAQ. With 5 bases removed from V and 4 bases from J, the gap between germline ends came to 11 bases. The CDR3 contains 13 residues. CDR3 amino acids: CASSPDRLYGYTF. The CDR3, as DNA: TGTGCCAGCAGCCCCGACAGGCTCTATGGCTACACCTTC. Together with reference TRBV7-6 and TRBJ1-2, the CDR3 gives the full variable domain: GAGVSQSPRYKVTKRGQDVALRCDPISGHVSLYWYRQALGQGPEFLTYFNYEAQQDKSGLPNDRFSAERPEGSISTLTIQRTEQRDSAMYRCASSPDRLYGYTFGSGTRLTVV.

The rearrangement links TRBV7-9 to TRBJ1-1, with a tentative D call TRBD1 (6 bases). V was cut by 4 bases and J by 6 bases, with 18 bases left in between. This CDR3 has 15 residues. Germline V gene lookup returns CDR1 SEHNR and CDR2 FQNEAQ (reference sequence). The CDR3: CASSSTGAPFPEAFF. In DNA form, the CDR3 reads TGTGCCAGCAGCTCGACAGGAGCTCCTTTCCCTGAAGCTTTCTTT.

The chain has TRBV11-2 and TRBJ1-4; no definite D call. CDR3 length equals 14 residues. Trimming cost V 5 bases and J 0 bases, with 7 bases left between them. Germline V lookup: CDR1 SGHAT, CDR2 FQNNGV. The CDR3 sequence is CASSMPATNEKLFF. Written as DNA, the CDR3 is TGTGCCAGCAGCATGCCGGCAACTAATGAAAAACTGTTTTTT.

The genes are TRBV27 and TRBJ1-2; 8 nucleotides agree with TRBD1. The CDR3 contains 14 residues. Germline V gene data show CDR1 as MNHEY and CDR2 as SMNVEV (reference sequence). The trim removed 6 bases at V and 2 bases at J, leaving 5 bases unmatched. CDR3 bases: TGTGCCAGCAGACGGACAGGGCCAAACTATGGCTACACCTTC. This encodes CASRRTGPNYGYTF.

V usage is TRBV25-1 and J usage is TRBJ1-4; D is unclear. Germline V gene sequence: CDR1 MGHDK, CDR2 SYGVNS. Deletions cut 3 bases from V and 3 bases from J, with 11 bases between. The CDR3 totals 15 residues. For the CDR3, the DNA is TGTGCCAGCAGTGAGGAGTGGTCGTCTAATGAAAAACTGTTTTTT. Its protein product is CASSEEWSSNEKLFF. The variable domain in full, completed from reference TRBV25-1 and TRBJ1-4, reads EADIYQTPRYLVIGTGKKITLECSQTMGHDKMYWYQQDPGMELHLIHYSYGVNSTEKGDLSSESTVSRIRTEHFPLTLESARPSHTSQYLCASSEEWSSNEKLFFGSGTQLSVL.

The CDR3 sequence: CASGLGQGSKEQYF. The CDR3 DNA reads as TGTGCTAGTGGTTTGGGACAGGGCTCGAAAGAGCAGTACTTC. The chain joins TRBV12-5 to TRBJ2-7; 7 bases fit TRBD1. Unmatched junction bases numbered 7, after V lost 1 base and J lost 7 bases. This CDR3 spans 14 amino acids. The germline V gene has CDR1 LGHNT and CDR2 FRNRAP.

This clone has a single count. The chain recombines TRBV5-1 with TRBJ2-1, with TRBD2 matching over 12 bases. CDR1 and CDR2 (germline): SGHRS, YFSETQ. The CDR3 spans 14 residues. Trimming took 4 bases from V and 4 from J; bases not matched to a gene: 0. CDR3 residues: CASSGTSGYNEQFF. In DNA, the CDR3 is TGCGCCAGCAGCGGGACTAGCGGGTACAATGAGCAGTTCTTC.

This clone has a handful of counts. The chain recombines TRBV6-6 with TRBJ1-4, with D possibly being TRBD1 (5 bases). Between the trimmed V and J ends, which lost 2 bases and 7 bases, there was a span of 11 bases. Germline-derived CDR1 and CDR2 are MNHNY and SVGAGI (reference sequence). This CDR3 is built from 14 residues. This CDR3 is CASSYAGNGEKLFF. The CDR3 coding sequence is TGTGCCAGCAGTTACGCAGGGAATGGTGAAAAACTGTTTTTT.

This chain links TRBV19 with TRBJ2-2, with D tentatively TRBD2 (6 bases). V lost 1 base to trimming and J lost 9 bases, with 15 bases between them. This CDR3 has 15 amino acids. Germline CDR1 LNHDA, CDR2 SQIVND (reference sequence). This CDR3 reads CASSIGRGGTRELFF. CDR3 in DNA: TGTGCCAGTAGTATAGGGAGGGGAGGTACCAGGGAGCTGTTTTTT.

V usage is TRBV7-9 and J usage is TRBJ2-3; a weak D match, TRBD2 (6 bases). Trimming cost V 3 bases and J 3 bases, with 13 bases left between them. CDR3 length: 15 amino acids. Germline loops: CDR1 SEHNR, CDR2 FQNEAQ (reference sequence). CDR3 nucleotides: TGTGCCAGCAGCTTCACCGGGAGTAGGACAGATACGCAGTATTTT. Translation: CASSFTGSRTDTQYF.